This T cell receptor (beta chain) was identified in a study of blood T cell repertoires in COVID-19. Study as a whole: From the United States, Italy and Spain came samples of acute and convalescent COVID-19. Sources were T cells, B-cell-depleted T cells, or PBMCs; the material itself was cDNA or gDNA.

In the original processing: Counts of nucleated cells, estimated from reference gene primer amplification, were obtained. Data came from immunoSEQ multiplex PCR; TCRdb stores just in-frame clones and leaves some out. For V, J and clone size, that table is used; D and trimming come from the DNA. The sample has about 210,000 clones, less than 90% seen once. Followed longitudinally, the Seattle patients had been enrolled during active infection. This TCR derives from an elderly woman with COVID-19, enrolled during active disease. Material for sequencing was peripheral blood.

The CDR3 sequence is CASSDPGQGQYF. In DNA, the CDR3 is TGTGCCAGCAGTGACCCGGGACAGGGACAGTATTTT. The rearrangement joins TRBV2 to TRBJ2-3, with 9 bases that match TRBD1. The CDR3 extends over 12 amino acids. J was trimmed by 12 bases and V by 3 bases; bases with no gene match: 4. Looked up from germline, CDR1 is SNHLY and CDR2 is FYNNEI. Complete variable domain (other parts from reference TRBV2 and TRBJ2-3): EPEVTQTPSHQVTQMGQEVILRCVPISNHLYFYWYRQILGQKVEFLVSFYNNEISEKSEIFDDQFSVERPDGSNFTLKIRSTKLEDSAMYFCASSDPGQGQYFGPGTRLTVL.